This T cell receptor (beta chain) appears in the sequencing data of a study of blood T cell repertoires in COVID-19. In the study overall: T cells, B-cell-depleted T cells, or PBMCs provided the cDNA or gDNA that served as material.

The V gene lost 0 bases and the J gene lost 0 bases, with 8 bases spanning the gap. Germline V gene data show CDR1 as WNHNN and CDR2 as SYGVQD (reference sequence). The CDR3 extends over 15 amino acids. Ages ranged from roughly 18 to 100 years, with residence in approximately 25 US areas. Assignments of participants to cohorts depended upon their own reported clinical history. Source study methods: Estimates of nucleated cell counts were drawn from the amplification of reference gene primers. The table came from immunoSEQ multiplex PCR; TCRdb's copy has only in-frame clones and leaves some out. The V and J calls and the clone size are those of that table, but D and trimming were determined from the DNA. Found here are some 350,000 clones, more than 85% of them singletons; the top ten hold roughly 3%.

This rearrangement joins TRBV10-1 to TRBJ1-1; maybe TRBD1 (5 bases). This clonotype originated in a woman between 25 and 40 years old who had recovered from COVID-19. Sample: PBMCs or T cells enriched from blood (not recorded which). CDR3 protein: CASSESEGMNTEAFF. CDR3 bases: TGCGCCAGCAGTGAGTCGGAGGGGATGAACACTGAAGCTTTCTTT.